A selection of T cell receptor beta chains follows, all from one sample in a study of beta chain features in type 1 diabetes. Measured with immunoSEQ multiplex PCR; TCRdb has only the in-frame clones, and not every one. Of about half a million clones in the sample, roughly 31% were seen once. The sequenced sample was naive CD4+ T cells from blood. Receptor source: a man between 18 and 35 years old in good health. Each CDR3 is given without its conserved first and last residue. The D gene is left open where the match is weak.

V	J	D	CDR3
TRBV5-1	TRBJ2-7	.	ASSLGERDEQY
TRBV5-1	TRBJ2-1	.	ASSLERRTYNEQF
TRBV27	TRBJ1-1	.	ASSKVLWDTEAF
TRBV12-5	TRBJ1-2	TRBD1	ASGLASGTGVLGYT
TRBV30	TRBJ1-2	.	AWTGRTLNGGYT
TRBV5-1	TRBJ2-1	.	ASSPGTPYNEQF
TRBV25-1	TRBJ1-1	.	ASSDPSLSGNTEAF
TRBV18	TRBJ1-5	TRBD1	ASSPPDWTGVPPQH
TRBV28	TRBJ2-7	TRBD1	ASSPTGQIYEQY
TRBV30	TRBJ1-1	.	AWSVEIWAGETEAF
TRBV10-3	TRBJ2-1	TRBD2	AISGLAGEGNEQF
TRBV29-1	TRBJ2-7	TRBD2	SVEGRLAGVREQY
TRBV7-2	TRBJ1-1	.	ASSLTANTEAF
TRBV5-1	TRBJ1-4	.	ASMRDTQPSGKLF
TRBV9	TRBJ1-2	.	ASSVGISFT
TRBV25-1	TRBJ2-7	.	ASEDYRSGSYEQY
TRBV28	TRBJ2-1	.	ASSLPPASRGKQF
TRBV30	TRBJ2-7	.	AWSPTRTASGSYEQY
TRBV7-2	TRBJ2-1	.	ASLRDKGYNEQF
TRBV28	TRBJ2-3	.	ASSPRTPSTDTQY
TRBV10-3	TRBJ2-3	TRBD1	ASTGGLGKDTQY
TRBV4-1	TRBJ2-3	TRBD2	ASSQVAGGGTDTQY
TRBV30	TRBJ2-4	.	AWSGERTRTKNIQY
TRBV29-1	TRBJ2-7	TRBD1	SVWDSTYEQY
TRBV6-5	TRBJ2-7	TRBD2	ASSYGGRWYEQY
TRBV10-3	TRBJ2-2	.	AISTRDTGELF
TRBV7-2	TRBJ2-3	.	ASSSTGDTQY
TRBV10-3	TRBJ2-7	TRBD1	AILGTVSYEQY
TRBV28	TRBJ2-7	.	ASSGTAPYEQY
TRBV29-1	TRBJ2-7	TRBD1	SVWDRGYEQY
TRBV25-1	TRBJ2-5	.	ASSAPGSTQEQY
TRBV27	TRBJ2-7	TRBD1	ASSYQGAYEQY
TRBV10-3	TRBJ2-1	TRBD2	AISGTGTSGSQF
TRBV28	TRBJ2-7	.	ASSPPETYEQY
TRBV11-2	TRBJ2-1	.	ASSLIKGVYNEQF
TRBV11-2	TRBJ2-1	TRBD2	ASSSGLVSYNEQF
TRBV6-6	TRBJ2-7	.	ASSSSGRMIYEQY
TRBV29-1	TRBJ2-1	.	SVGHNEQF
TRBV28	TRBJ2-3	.	ASRPHEADTQY
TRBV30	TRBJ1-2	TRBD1	AWRVGDRYYGYT
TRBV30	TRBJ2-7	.	AWSVFNEQY
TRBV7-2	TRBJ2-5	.	ASSLVRETQY
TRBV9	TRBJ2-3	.	ASSVIGNTDTQY
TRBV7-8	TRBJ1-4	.	ASSLALEKLF
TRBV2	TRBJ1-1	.	ASSEGVNTEAF
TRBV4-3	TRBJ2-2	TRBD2	ASSLSGRTGELF